This TCR beta chain was sequenced during a study of OX40 agonist ivuxolimab in advanced cancers. The data were produced by immunoSEQ multiplex PCR, yet TCRdb's version contains in-frame clones alone and is incomplete. The table lists roughly 80,000 clones, over 90% of them singletons. As regards this clone: Other DNA sequences within the sample encode an identical CDR3.

CDR3 length: 13 residues. Trimming took off 0 bases at V and 5 bases at J, with 5 bases between the two ends. Looked up from germline, CDR1 is MNHEY and CDR2 is SMNVEV (reference sequence). The TCR comes from an adult with an advanced solid tumor such as melanoma, head and neck, liver or kidney cancer. The V gene is TRBV27, the J gene TRBJ1-5; no clear D. This material consisted of CD4+ or CD8+ T cells sorted from blood, taken in a trial of the OX40 agonist ivuxolimab. CDR3 in amino acids: CASSLSGDQPQHF. The CDR3, as DNA: TGTGCCAGCAGTTTATCGGGTGATCAGCCCCAGCATTTT.